This passage covers 12 T cell receptor beta chains from one sample sequenced in a study of response to subunit inactivated influenza vaccine (dated by TCRdb to 2017 to 2018). The library came from RT-PCR. Sequencing instrument: Illumina HiSeq 2500. TCRdb's own reprocessing of the public reads used fastp at Q25 and MiXCR and kept productive beta chains. Identical CDR3 protein sequences are pooled into one entry, listed with their most common genes and DNA. The sample table contains fewer than 550,000 distinct CDR3 sequences; only one count was recorded for about 25% of them. The biggest ten clones account for over 1.5% of the sample. Sequenced material: CD4+ T cells sorted from PBMCs, taken 4 to 6 days after vaccination. These receptors were taken from a man aged 45-60 years who received an inactivated influenza vaccine. Donor details come from another sample of the same person, matched by shared clones.

This clonotype was seen only a few times. The chain carries TRBV5-1 and TRBJ2-1; possible D gene TRBD2, 6 bases. With 9 bases removed from V and 0 bases from J, the gap between germline ends came to 16 bases. Germline-derived CDR1 and CDR2 are SGHRS and YFSETQ. CDR3 length: 15 residues. As DNA, the CDR3 is TGCGCCACCCACCCTCGGGGAGGCTCCTACAATGAGCAGTTCTTC. Amino acid sequence: CATHPRGGSYNEQFF.

In its sample, this clonotype was seen a few times. The rearrangement uses TRBV7-9 and TRBJ1-2; the match to TRBD1 covers 9 bases. The CDR3 has 17 residues. Germline CDR1 is SEHNR and CDR2 is FQNEAQ (reference sequence). V lost 0 bases to trimming and J lost 1 base; unmatched junction nucleotides: 6. The CDR3 DNA reads TGTGCCAGCAGCTTAGCCGGGACAGGGAATGGTAACTATGGCTACACCTTC. Translating gives CASSLAGTGNGNYGYTF.

This clonotype was observed many times. This chain uses TRBV5-1 with TRBJ2-2; D is unresolved. V was shortened by 6 bases and J by 0 bases, with 12 bases between the two germline ends. Looked up from germline, CDR1 is SGHRS and CDR2 is YFSETQ. The CDR3 has 15 amino acids. CDR3 sequence (DNA): TGCGCCAGCACCCCCTTTTCGACGAACACCGGGGAGCTGTTTTTT. Translated: CASTPFSTNTGELFF.

The chain recombines TRBV20-1 with TRBJ2-1; 12 bases are a match to TRBD2. Trimming cost V 3 bases and J 10 bases; bases outside gene matches: 10. The CDR3 extends over 15 amino acids. CDR1 and CDR2 (germline): DFQATT, SNEGSKA (reference sequence). The CDR3 region has the DNA TGCAGTGCTAGCCCGACTAGCGGGAGATTGGGGGAGCAGTTCTTC. Translated: CSASPTSGRLGEQFF.

This clonotype was found a few times. V and J are TRBV20-1 and TRBJ1-2; tentative D call: TRBD1 (6 bases). Germline V lookup: CDR1 DFQATT, CDR2 SNEGSKA (reference sequence). V shed 0 bases and J shed 4 bases, with 15 bases lying between them. The CDR3 runs to 15 residues. CDR3 sequence (DNA): TGCAGTGCTAGAGAGTACGGGGGCGAAGGCTATGGCTACACCTTC. Protein: CSAREYGGEGYGYTF.

This clonotype came up a few times. One end of the junction fails to match germline, which may point to a read error. V gene TRBV12-3 or TRBV12-4 combines with J gene TRBJ2-5; weak D call: TRBD1 (5 bases). There are 13 residues in the CDR3. The CDR3 here is CASNLGVMETQYF. The CDR3 region has the DNA TGTGCCAGCAATTTAGGGGTGATGGAGACCCAGTACTTC.

A few counts support this clonotype. This chain links TRBV5-6 with TRBJ1-1, with D possibly matching TRBD1 (5 bases). Germline CDR1 is SGHDT and CDR2 is YYEEEE. Trimming stripped 4 bases from V and 1 base from J, with 11 bases between. CDR3 length: 14 amino acids. CDR3 coding DNA: TGTGCCAGCAGCAAGGGACGGCAGAACACTGAAGCTTTCTTT. Translating it yields CASSKGRQNTEAFF.

V and J are TRBV5-1 and TRBJ2-7; 8 bases align to TRBD1. The J segment lost 3 bases and the V segment lost 0 bases, leaving 5 bases of the junction unmatched. Germline assignment: CDR1 SGHRS and CDR2 YFSETQ. The CDR3 is made up of 15 amino acids. As DNA, the CDR3 is TGCGCCAGCAGCTTGGTTCAGGGGGCTGGCTACGAGCAGTACTTC. Encoded protein: CASSLVQGAGYEQYF.

The chain joins TRBV7-2 to TRBJ2-5, with D unclear. Trimming left V 5 bases short and J 1 base short, with 11 bases between. The CDR3 has 14 residues. Germline V lookup: CDR1 SGHTA, CDR2 FQGNSA. CDR3 protein: CASSPTGFQETQYF. The DNA for the CDR3 is TGTGCCAGCAGCCCCACGGGCTTCCAAGAGACCCAGTACTTC. Looking up the rest from reference TRBV7-2 and TRBJ2-5 gives the full variable domain: GAGVSQSPSNKVTEKGKDVELRCDPISGHTALYWYRQSLGQGLEFLIYFQGNSAPDKSGLPSDRFSAERTGGSVSTLTIQRTQQEDSAVYLCASSPTGFQETQYFGPGTRLLVL.

DNA of the CDR3: TGCAGTGCTAGAGATCCGGGACTAGCGGGGGCCCCCGGTACGCAGTATTTT. The encoded protein is CSARDPGLAGAPGTQYF. The chain is built from TRBV20-1 and TRBJ2-3, with 14 bases identical to TRBD2. The CDR3 extends over 17 amino acids. Germline CDR1 reads DFQATT; CDR2 reads SNEGSKA (reference sequence). V lost 0 bases, J lost 8 bases, and 10 bases stayed unmatched.

The chain couples TRBV15 to TRBJ2-5; perhaps TRBD1 as D (5 bases). V lost 3 bases to trimming and J lost 0 bases, with 8 bases between them. This CDR3 spans 14 amino acids. Germline V gene sequence: CDR1 LNHNV, CDR2 YYDKDF (reference sequence). The CDR3 here is CATSRWTNQETQYF. CDR3 in DNA: TGTGCCACCAGCAGGTGGACAAACCAAGAGACCCAGTACTTC.

The V call is TRBV28, the J call TRBJ2-1; 9 positions agree with TRBD2. CDR1 is MDHEN and CDR2 is SYDVKM in the germline V gene. The CDR3 loop spans 18 amino acids. V lost 3 bases to trimming and J lost 1 base; unmatched junction nucleotides: 10. The CDR3 DNA follows: TGTGCCAGCAGTTTCGCCCCTAGCGGGATCAGATCCTACAATGAGCAGTTCTTC. This encodes CASSFAPSGIRSYNEQFF.